This T cell receptor beta chain was recorded in a study of graft-versus-host responses after intestinal transplantation. Note on this clone: Its antigen is still unknown.

Assay used: immunoSEQ multiplex PCR; TCRdb lists only in-frame clones, some missing. The table lists over 100,000 clones, about 95% of them singletons. Looked up from germline, CDR1 is SGHDT and CDR2 is YYEEEE. The CDR3 totals 15 residues. Trimming removed 0 bases from V and 2 bases from J, with 11 bases in between. This clonotype was obtained from a human donor who received an intestinal transplant. Sequenced here: unstimulated CD8+ T cells sorted from spleen or lymph node cells, sampled before intestinal transplant. The genes are TRBV5-6 and TRBJ2-5, with a possible D match to TRBD1 (5 bases). In DNA form, the CDR3 reads TGTGCCAGCAGCTTGGCCTCGGACACGCAAGAGACCCAGTACTTC. This encodes CASSLASDTQETQYF.